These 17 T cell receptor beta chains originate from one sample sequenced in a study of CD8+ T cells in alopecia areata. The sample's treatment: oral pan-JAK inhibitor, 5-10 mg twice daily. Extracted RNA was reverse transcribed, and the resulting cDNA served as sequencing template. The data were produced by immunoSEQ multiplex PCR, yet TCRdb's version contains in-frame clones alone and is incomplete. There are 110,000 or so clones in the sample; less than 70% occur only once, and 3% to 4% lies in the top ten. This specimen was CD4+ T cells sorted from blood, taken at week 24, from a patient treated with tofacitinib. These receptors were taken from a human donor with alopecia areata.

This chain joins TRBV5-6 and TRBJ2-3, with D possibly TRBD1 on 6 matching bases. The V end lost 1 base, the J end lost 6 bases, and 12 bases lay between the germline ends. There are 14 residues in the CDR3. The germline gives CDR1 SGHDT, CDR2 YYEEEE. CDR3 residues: CASSLLGQSDTQYF. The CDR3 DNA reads TGTGCCAGCAGCTTGCTCGGACAGTCGGATACGCAGTATTTT.

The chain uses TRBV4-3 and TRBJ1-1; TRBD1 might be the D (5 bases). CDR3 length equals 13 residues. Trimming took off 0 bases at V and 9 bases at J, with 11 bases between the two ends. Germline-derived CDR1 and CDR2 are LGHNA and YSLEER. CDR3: CASSQDRGFQAFF. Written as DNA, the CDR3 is TGCGCCAGCAGCCAAGATAGGGGCTTCCAAGCTTTCTTT.

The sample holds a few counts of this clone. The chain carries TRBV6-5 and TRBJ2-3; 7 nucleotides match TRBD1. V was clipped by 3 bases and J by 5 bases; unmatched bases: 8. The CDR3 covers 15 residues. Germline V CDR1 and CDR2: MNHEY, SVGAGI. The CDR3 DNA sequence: TGTGCCAGCAGTTATCGGGCAGGGGGTGGAGATACGCAGTATTTT. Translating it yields CASSYRAGGGDTQYF.

This chain's CDR3 is CASSVDPTGQGTEAFF. The CDR3 nucleotides are TGTGCCAGCAGCGTAGACCCGACAGGGCAGGGAACTGAAGCTTTCTTT. The chain has TRBV9 and TRBJ1-1; TRBD1 agrees at 7 bases. This CDR3 has 16 residues. The V gene end was trimmed by 0 bases and the J gene end by 5 bases; junction bases not matched to a gene: 10. In germline, CDR1 is SGDLS, CDR2 YYNGEE. Based on the CDR3 plus reference TRBV9 and TRBJ1-1, the full variable domain is DSGVTQTPKHLITATGQRVTLRCSPRSGDLSVYWYQQSLDQGLQFLIQYYNGEERAKGNILERFSAQQFPDLHSELNLSSLELGDSALYFCASSVDPTGQGTEAFFGQGTRLTVV.

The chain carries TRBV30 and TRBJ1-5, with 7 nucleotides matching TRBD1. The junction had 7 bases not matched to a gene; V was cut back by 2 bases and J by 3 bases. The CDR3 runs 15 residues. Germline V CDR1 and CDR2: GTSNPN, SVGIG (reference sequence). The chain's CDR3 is CAWSIGDRANQPQHF. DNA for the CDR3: TGTGCCTGGAGTATAGGGGACAGAGCCAATCAGCCCCAGCATTTT.

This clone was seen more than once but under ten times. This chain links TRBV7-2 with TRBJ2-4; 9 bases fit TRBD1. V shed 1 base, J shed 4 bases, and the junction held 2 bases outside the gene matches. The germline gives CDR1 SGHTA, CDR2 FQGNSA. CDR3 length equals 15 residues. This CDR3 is CASSLEGQGKNIQYF. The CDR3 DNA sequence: TGTGCCAGCAGCTTAGAGGGACAGGGAAAAAACATTCAGTACTTC.

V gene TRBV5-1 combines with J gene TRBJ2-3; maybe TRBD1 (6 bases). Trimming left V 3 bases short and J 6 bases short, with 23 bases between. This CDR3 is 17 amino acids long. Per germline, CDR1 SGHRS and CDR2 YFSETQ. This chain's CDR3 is CASSSSVDSREWDTQYF. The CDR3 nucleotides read TGCGCCAGCAGCTCTTCTGTGGACAGTCGTGAGTGGGATACGCAGTATTTT. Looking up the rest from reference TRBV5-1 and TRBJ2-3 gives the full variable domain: KAGVTQTPRYLIKTRGQQVTLSCSPISGHRSVSWYQQTPGQGLQFLFEYFSETQRNKGNFPGRFSGRQFSNSRSEMNVSTLELGDSALYLCASSSSVDSREWDTQYFGPGTRLTVL.

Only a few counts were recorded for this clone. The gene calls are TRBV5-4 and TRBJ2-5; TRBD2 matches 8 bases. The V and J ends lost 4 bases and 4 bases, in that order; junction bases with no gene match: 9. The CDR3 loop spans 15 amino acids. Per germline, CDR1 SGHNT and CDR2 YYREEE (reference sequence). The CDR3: CASSPRGAGAETQYF. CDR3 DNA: TGTGCCAGCAGCCCCCGAGGAGCGGGGGCAGAGACCCAGTACTTC.

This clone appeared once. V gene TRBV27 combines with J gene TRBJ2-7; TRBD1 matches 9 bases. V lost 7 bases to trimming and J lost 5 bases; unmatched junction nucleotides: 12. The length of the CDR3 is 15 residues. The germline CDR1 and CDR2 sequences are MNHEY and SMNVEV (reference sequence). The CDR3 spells CASIRALTGGDEQYF. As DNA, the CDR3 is TGTGCCAGCATCCGGGCCCTCACAGGGGGCGACGAGCAGTACTTC.

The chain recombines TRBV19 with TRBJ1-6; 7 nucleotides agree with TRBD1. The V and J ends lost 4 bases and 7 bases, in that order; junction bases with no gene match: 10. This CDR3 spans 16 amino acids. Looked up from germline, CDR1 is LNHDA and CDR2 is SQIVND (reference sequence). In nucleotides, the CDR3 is TGTGCCAGTAGTAGGGACAGTCGCAGAATGAATTCACCCCTCCACTTT. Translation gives CASSRDSRRMNSPLHF. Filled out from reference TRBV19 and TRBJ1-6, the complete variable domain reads DGGITQSPKYLFRKEGQNVTLSCEQNLNHDAMYWYRQDPGQGLRLIYYSQIVNDFQKGDIAEGYSVSREKKESFPLTVTSAQKNPTAFYLCASSRDSRRMNSPLHFGNGTRLTVT.

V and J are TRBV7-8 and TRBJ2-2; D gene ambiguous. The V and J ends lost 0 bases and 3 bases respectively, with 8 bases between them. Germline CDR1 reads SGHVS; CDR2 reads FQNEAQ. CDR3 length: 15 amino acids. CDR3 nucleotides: TGTGCCAGCAGCTTAGCGGTCAGTTACACCGGGGAGCTGTTTTTT. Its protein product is CASSLAVSYTGELFF.

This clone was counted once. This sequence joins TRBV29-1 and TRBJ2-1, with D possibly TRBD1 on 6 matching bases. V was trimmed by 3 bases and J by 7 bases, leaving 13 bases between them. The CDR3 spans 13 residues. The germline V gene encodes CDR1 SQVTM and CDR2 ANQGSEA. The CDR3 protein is CSVEGDRTNEQFF. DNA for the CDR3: TGCAGCGTTGAGGGCGACAGGACGAATGAGCAGTTCTTC.

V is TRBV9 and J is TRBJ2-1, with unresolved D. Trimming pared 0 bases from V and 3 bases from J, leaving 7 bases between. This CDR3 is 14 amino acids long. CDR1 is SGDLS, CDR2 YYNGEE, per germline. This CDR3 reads CASSVDFSYNEQFF. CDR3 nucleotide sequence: TGTGCCAGCAGCGTAGATTTCAGCTACAATGAGCAGTTCTTC.

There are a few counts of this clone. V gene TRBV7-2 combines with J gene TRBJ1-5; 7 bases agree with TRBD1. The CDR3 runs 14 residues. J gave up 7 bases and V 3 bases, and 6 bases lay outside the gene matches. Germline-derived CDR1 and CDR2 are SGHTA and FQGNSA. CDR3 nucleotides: TGTGCCAGCAGCTTCAGGGGGAATGGGCAGCCCCAGCATTTT. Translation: CASSFRGNGQPQHF.

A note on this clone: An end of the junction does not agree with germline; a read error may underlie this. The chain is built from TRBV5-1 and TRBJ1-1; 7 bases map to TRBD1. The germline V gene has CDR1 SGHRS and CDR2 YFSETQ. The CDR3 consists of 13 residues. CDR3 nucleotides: TGCGCCAGCAGCCTAGGGACAGCCTCTGAGGCTTTCTTT. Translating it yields CASSLGTASEAFF.

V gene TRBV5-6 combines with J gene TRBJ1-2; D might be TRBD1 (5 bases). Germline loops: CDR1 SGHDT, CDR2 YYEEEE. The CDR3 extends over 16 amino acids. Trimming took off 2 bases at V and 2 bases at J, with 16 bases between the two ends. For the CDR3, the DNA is TGTGCCAGCAGCTTATTCCGGGGCCTGGGGAACTATGGCTACACCTTC. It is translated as CASSLFRGLGNYGYTF.

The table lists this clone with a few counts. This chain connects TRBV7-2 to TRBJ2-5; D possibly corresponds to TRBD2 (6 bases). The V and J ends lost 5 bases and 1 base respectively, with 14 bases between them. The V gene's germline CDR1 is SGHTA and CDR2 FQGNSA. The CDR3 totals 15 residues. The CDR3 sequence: CASSPQAGFQETQYF. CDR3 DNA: TGTGCCAGCAGCCCCCAGGCGGGATTCCAAGAGACCCAGTACTTC.